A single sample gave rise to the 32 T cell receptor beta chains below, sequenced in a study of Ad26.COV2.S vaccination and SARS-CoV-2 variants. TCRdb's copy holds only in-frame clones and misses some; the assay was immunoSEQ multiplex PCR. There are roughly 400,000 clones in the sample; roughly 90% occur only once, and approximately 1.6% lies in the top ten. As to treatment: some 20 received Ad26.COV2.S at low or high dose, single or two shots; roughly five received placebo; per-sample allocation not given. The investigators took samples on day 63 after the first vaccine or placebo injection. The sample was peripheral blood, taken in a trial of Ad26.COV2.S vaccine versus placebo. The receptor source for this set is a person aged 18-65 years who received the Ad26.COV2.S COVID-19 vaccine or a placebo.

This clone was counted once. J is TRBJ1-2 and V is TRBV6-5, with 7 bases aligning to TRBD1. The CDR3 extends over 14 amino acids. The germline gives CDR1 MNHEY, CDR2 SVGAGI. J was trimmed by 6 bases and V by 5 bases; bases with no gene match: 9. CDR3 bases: TGTGCCAGCAGTAGAACAGGGGTAGGCGATGGCTACACCTTC. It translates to CASSRTGVGDGYTF.

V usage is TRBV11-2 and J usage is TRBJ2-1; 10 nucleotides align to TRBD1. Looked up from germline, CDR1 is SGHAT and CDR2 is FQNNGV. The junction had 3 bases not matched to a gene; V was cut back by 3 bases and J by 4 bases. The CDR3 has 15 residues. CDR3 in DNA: TGTGCCAGCAGCTTCGGGACAGGGGCGTACAATGAGCAGTTCTTC. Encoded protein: CASSFGTGAYNEQFF.

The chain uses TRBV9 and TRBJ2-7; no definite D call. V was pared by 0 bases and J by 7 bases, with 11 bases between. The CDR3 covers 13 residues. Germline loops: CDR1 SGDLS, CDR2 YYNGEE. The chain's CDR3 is CASSVGPSREQYF. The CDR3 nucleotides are TGTGCCAGCAGCGTAGGTCCCTCGAGGGAGCAGTACTTC.

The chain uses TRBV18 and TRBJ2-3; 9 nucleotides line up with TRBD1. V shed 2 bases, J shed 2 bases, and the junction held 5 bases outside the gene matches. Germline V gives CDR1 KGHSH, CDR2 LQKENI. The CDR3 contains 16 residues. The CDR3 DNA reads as TGTGCCAGCTCACCATCCGGACAGGGGCCCACAGATACGCAGTATTTT. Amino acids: CASSPSGQGPTDTQYF.

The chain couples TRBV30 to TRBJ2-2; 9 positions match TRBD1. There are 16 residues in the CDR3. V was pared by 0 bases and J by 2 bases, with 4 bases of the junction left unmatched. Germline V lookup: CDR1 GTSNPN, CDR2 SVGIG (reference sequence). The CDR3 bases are TGTGCCTGGAGTGTAACAGGGGGCCCAAACACCGGGGAGCTGTTTTTT. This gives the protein CAWSVTGGPNTGELFF.

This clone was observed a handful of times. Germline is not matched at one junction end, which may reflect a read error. This chain's CDR3 is CASSHRDVNIGELFF. The DNA for the CDR3 is TGTGCCAGCAGCCACCGGGACGTAAACATCGGGGAGCTGTTTTTT. This sequence joins TRBV7-9 and TRBJ2-2; D is perhaps TRBD1 or TRBD2 (5 bases each). The length of the CDR3 is 15 residues. Germline assignment: CDR1 SEHNR and CDR2 FQNEAQ (reference sequence).

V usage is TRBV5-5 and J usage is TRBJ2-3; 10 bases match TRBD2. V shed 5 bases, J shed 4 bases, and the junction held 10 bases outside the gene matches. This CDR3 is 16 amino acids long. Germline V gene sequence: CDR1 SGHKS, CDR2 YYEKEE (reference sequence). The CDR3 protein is CASRPTSGNHADTQYF. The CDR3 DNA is TGTGCCAGCAGGCCAACTAGCGGGAACCACGCAGATACGCAGTATTTT. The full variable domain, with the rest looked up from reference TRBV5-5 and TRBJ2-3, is DAGVTQSPTHLIKTRGQQVTLRCSPISGHKSVSWYQQVLGQGPQFIFQYYEKEERGRGNFPDRFSARQFPNYSSELNVNALLLGDSALYLCASRPTSGNHADTQYFGPGTRLTVL.

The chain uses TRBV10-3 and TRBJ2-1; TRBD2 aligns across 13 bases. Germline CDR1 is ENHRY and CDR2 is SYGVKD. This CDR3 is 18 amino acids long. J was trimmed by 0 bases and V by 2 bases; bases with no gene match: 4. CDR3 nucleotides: TGTGCCATCAGTGAGCGACTAGCGGGGGGCCACTCCTACAATGAGCAGTTCTTC. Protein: CAISERLAGGHSYNEQFF.

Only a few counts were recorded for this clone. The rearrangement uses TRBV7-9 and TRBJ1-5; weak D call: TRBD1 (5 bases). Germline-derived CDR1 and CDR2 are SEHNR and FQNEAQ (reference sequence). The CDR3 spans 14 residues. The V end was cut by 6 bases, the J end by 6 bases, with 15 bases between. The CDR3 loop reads CASRGQGFGQPQHF. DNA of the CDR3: TGTGCCAGCAGGGGGCAGGGATTTGGTCAGCCCCAGCATTTT.

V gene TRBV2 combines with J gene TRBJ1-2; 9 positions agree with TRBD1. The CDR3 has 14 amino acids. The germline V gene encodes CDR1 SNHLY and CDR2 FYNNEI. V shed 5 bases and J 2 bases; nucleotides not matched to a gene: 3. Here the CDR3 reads CASSYDRGNYGYTF. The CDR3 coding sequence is TGTGCCAGCAGTTATGACAGGGGGAACTATGGCTACACCTTC. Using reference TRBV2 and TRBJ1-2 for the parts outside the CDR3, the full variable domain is EPEVTQTPSHQVTQMGQEVILRCVPISNHLYFYWYRQILGQKVEFLVSFYNNEISEKSEIFDDQFSVERPDGSNFTLKIRSTKLEDSAMYFCASSYDRGNYGYTFGSGTRLTVV.

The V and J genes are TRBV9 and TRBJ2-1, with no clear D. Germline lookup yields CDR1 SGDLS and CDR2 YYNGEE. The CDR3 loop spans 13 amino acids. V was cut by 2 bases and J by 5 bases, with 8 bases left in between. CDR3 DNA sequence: TGTGCCAGCAGCGTCGACGTGAACAATGAGCAGTTCTTC. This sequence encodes CASSVDVNNEQFF.

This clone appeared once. The chain's CDR3 is CASRHQGSDTQYF. CDR3 sequence (DNA): TGTGCCAGTAGGCACCAGGGTTCAGATACGCAGTATTTT. V and J are TRBV19 and TRBJ2-3, with D possibly matching TRBD1 (5 bases). The CDR3 is 13 residues long. Germline V gene data show CDR1 as LNHDA and CDR2 as SQIVND (reference sequence). V was clipped by 6 bases and J by 4 bases, with 11 bases between them.

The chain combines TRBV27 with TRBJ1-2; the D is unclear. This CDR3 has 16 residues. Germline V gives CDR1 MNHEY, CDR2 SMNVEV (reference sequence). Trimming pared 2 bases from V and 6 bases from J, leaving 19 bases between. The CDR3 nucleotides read TGTGCCAGCAGTTTAAATTTAGTAAGCCTCTGGCATGGCTACACCTTC. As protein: CASSLNLVSLWHGYTF.

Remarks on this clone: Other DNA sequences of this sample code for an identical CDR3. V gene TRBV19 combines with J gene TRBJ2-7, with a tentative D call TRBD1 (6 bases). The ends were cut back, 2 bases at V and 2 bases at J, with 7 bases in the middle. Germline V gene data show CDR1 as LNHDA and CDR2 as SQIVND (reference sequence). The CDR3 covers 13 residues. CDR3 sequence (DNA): TGTGCCAGTAGTATACAGGGGCCCTACGAGCAGTACTTC. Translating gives CASSIQGPYEQYF.

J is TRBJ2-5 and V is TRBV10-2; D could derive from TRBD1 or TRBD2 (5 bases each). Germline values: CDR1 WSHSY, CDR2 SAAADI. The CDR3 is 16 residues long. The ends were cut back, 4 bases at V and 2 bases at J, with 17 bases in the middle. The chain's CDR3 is CASSGRFWGLQETQYF. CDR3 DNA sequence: TGCGCCAGCAGTGGCCGATTTTGGGGGTTGCAAGAGACCCAGTACTTC.

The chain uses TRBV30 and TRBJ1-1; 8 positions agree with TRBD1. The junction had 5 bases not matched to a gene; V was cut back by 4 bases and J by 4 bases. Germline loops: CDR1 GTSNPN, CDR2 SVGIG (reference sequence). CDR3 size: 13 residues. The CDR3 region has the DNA TGTGCCTGGAATTCAGACAGGGGCACTGAAGCTTTCTTT. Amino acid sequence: CAWNSDRGTEAFF.

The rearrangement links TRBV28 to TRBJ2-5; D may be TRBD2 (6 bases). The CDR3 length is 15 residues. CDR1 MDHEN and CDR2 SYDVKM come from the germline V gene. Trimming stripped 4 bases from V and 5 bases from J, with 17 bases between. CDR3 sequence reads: CASSSPTTAGETQYF. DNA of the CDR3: TGTGCCAGCAGTTCCCCTACGACGGCGGGGGAGACCCAGTACTTC.

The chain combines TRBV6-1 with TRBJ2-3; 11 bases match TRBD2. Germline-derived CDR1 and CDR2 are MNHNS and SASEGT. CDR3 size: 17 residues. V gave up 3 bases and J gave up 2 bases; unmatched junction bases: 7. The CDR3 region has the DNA TGTGCCAGCAGTGACCGACTAGCGGGGTTAAACACAGATACGCAGTATTTT. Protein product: CASSDRLAGLNTDTQYF.

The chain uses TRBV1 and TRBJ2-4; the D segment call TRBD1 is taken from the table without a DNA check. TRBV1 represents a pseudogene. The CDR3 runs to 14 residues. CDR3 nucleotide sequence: TGCACCAGCCGACCCAGGGGAAAGGGAAACATTCAGTACTTC. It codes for CTSRPRGKGNIQYF.

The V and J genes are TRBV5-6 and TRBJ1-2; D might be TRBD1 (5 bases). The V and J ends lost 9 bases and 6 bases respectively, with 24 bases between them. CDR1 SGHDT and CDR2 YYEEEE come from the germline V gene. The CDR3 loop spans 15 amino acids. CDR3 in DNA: TGTGCCACCGGTATTAGACAGACTGTTCTGGATGGCTACACCTTC. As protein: CATGIRQTVLDGYTF. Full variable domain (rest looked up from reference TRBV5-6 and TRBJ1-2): DAGVTQSPTHLIKTRGQQVTLRCSPKSGHDTVSWYQQALGQGPQFIFQYYEEEERQRGNFPDRFSGHQFPNYSSELNVNALLLGDSALYLCATGIRQTVLDGYTFGSGTRLTVV.

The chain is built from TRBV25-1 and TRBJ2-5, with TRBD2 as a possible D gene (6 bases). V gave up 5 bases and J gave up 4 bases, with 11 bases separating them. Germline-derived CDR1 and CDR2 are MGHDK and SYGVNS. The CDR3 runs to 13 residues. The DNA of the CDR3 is TGTGCCAGCAGTTTACGGGGGTTAGAGACCCAGTACTTC. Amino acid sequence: CASSLRGLETQYF.

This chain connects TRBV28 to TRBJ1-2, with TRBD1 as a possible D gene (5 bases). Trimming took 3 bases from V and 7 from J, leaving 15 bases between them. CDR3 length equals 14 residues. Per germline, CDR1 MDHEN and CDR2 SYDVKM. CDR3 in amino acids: CASSFRAGALGYTF. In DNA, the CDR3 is TGTGCCAGCAGTTTTCGTGCTGGGGCCCTTGGCTACACCTTC.

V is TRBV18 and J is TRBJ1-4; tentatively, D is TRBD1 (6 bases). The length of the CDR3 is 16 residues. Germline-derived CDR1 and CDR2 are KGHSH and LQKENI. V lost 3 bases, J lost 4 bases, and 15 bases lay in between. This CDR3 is CASSPVWGQGNEKLFF. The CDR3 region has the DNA TGTGCCAGCTCACCGGTCTGGGGGCAGGGTAATGAAAAACTGTTTTTT.

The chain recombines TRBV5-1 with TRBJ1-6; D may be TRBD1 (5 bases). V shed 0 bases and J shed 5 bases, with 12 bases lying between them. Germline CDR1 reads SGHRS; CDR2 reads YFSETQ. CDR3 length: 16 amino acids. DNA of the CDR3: TGCGCCAGCAGCTTGGCCGTGGCAGGGAATAATTCACCCCTCCACTTT. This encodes CASSLAVAGNNSPLHF.

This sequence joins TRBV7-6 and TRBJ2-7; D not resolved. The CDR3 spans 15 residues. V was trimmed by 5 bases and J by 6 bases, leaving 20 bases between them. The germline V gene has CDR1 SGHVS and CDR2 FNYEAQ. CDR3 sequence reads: CASSKYIPPGGEQYF. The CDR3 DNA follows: TGTGCCAGCAGCAAATATATACCCCCGGGCGGCGAGCAGTACTTC.

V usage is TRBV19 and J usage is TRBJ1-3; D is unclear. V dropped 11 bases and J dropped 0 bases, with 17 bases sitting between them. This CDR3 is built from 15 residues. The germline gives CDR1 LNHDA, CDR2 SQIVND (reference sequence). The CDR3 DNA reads TGTGCCTCCGCGGCGGGGTCCTACTCTGGAAACACCATATATTTT. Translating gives CASAAGSYSGNTIYF.

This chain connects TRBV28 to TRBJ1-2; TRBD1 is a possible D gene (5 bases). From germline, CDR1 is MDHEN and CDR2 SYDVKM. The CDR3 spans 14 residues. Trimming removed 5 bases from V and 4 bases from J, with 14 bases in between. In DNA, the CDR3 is TGTGCCAGCAGTCCCCCCGGGACGGCCTATGGCTACACCTTC. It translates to CASSPPGTAYGYTF.

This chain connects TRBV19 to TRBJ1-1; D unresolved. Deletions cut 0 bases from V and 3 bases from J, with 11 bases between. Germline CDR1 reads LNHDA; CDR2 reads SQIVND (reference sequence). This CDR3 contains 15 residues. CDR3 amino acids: CASSIDRPPDTEAFF. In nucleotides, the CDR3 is TGTGCCAGTAGTATAGACCGCCCCCCGGACACTGAAGCTTTCTTT.

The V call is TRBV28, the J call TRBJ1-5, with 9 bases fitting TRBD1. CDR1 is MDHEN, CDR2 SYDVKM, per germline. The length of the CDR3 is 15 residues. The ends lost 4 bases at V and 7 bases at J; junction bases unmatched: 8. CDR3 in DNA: TGTGCCAGCAGTTACAGGACAGGGGCCGGACAGCCCCAGCATTTT. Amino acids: CASSYRTGAGQPQHF.

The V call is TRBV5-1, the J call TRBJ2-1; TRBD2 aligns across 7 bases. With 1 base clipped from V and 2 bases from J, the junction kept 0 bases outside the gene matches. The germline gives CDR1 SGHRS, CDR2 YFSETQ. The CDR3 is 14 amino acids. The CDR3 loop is CASSLRGAYNEQFF. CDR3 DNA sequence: TGCGCCAGCAGCTTGCGGGGGGCCTACAATGAGCAGTTCTTC.

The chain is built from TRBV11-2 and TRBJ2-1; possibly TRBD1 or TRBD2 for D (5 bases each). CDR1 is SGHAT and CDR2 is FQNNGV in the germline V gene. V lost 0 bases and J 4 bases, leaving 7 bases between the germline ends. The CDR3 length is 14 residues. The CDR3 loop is CASSLDGAYNEQFF. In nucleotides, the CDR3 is TGTGCCAGCAGCTTAGACGGGGCTTACAATGAGCAGTTCTTC.

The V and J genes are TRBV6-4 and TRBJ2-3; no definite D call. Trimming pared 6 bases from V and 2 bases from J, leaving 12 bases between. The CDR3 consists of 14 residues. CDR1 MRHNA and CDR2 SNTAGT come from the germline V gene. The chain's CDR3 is CASSPGRYTDTQYF. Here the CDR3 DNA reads TGTGCCAGCAGCCCGGGCCGTTACACAGATACGCAGTATTTT.